These 23 T cell receptor beta chains originate from one sample sequenced in a study of blood T cell repertoires in COVID-19. Assay: immunoSEQ multiplex PCR; the TCRdb copy retains only in-frame clones and omits some. Among some 200,000 clones listed, roughly 83% were seen once. Sequenced: PBMCs or T cells enriched from blood (not recorded which). The source is a woman in her 40s with acute COVID-19.

This chain joins TRBV2 and TRBJ1-6; TRBD1 is a possible D gene (5 bases). The CDR3 has 18 amino acids. Germline-derived CDR1 and CDR2 are SNHLY and FYNNEI. Trimming removed 0 bases at V and 0 bases at J, with 12 bases between. The CDR3 DNA follows: TGTGCCAGCAGTGAAGCAAGGGACGGGAGCTCCTATAATTCACCCCTCCACTTT. It is translated as CASSEARDGSSYNSPLHF. The full variable domain, rest sourced from reference TRBV2 and TRBJ1-6, is EPEVTQTPSHQVTQMGQEVILRCVPISNHLYFYWYRQILGQKVEFLVSFYNNEISEKSEIFDDQFSVERPDGSNFTLKIRSTKLEDSAMYFCASSEARDGSSYNSPLHFGNGTRLTVT.

This chain uses TRBV4-3 with TRBJ1-1; no clear D. Trimming removed 5 bases at V and 5 bases at J, with 18 bases between. CDR1 and CDR2 (germline): LGHNA, YSLEER. The CDR3 covers 15 residues. DNA of the CDR3: TGCGCCAGCAGCGCTCCGGGTAAGGATATGACTGAAGCTTTCTTT. Protein: CASSAPGKDMTEAFF.

This clone turned up a few times. This chain connects TRBV7-9 to TRBJ2-2; 7 positions agree with TRBD1. J was trimmed by 2 bases and V by 5 bases; bases with no gene match: 14. Germline V gene lookup returns CDR1 SEHNR and CDR2 FQNEAQ (reference sequence). The CDR3 sequence is 18 residues long. This chain's CDR3 is CASSPPPGQFGNTGELFF. The CDR3, as DNA: TGTGCCAGCAGCCCTCCCCCGGGACAGTTTGGAAACACCGGGGAGCTGTTTTTT.

The chain has TRBV7-2 and TRBJ1-3, with TRBD1 identical over 10 bases. V shed 5 bases, J shed 4 bases, and the junction held 11 bases outside the gene matches. The CDR3 has 17 amino acids. Germline V gene data show CDR1 as SGHTA and CDR2 as FQGNSA. The CDR3 loop reads CASSIRQGAVVGNTIYF. In DNA form, the CDR3 reads TGTGCCAGCAGCATCCGACAGGGGGCTGTAGTAGGAAACACCATATATTTT.

The V and J genes are TRBV29-1 and TRBJ2-4, with a weak D call TRBD2 (6 bases). V was cut by 7 bases and J by 3 bases, with 19 bases left in between. The CDR3 totals 15 residues. Germline CDR1 reads SQVTM; CDR2 reads ANQGSEA. The CDR3 is CSGGTPSTGKNIQYF. CDR3 sequence (DNA): TGCAGCGGCGGGACGCCGTCAACCGGCAAAAACATTCAGTACTTC.

This clone came up once. This rearrangement joins TRBV7-8 to TRBJ2-5; no firm D call. The V end lost 5 bases, the J end lost 3 bases, and 4 bases lay between the germline ends. The V gene's germline CDR1 is SGHVS and CDR2 FQNEAQ. The CDR3 has 11 amino acids. The CDR3 spells CASSPKETQYF. DNA of the CDR3: TGTGCCAGCAGCCCCAAAGAGACCCAGTACTTC.

This chain connects TRBV11-2 to TRBJ1-2, with 7 nucleotides matching TRBD1. V gave up 0 bases and J gave up 4 bases; unmatched junction bases: 5. The CDR3 totals 15 residues. The germline V gene encodes CDR1 SGHAT and CDR2 FQNNGV. This CDR3 reads CASSLEGQTFYGYTF. CDR3 DNA sequence: TGTGCCAGCAGCTTAGAGGGACAGACCTTCTATGGCTACACCTTC.

The rearrangement uses TRBV6-4 and TRBJ2-2; D may be TRBD2 (6 bases). The CDR3 consists of 16 residues. The V end lost 0 bases, the J end lost 7 bases, and 15 bases lay between the germline ends. CDR1 is MRHNA, CDR2 SNTAGT, per germline. CDR3 nucleotide sequence: TGTGCCAGCAGTGACTCATTCGGCGGGATTGGCGGGGAGCTGTTTTTT. Translation gives CASSDSFGGIGGELFF.

The V and J genes are TRBV18 and TRBJ2-3, with D possibly TRBD1 on 7 matching bases. From germline, CDR1 is KGHSH and CDR2 LQKENI. The CDR3 length is 16 residues. The V and J ends lost 3 bases and 2 bases respectively, with 15 bases between them. This CDR3 reads CASSPRDRGYTDTQYF. The CDR3 nucleotides are TGTGCCAGCTCACCGCGGGACAGAGGATACACAGATACGCAGTATTTT. Filled out from reference TRBV18 and TRBJ2-3, the complete variable domain reads NAGVMQNPRHLVRRRGQEARLRCSPMKGHSHVYWYRQLPEEGLKFMVYLQKENIIDESGMPKERFSAEFPKEGPSILRIQQVVRGDSAAYFCASSPRDRGYTDTQYFGPGTRLTVL.

The chain employs TRBV5-1 and TRBJ1-2, with D hard to call. This CDR3 is built from 13 residues. V lost 2 bases, J lost 2 bases, and 7 bases lay in between. Per the germline V gene, CDR1 is SGHRS and CDR2 is YFSETQ. CDR3 in amino acids: CASSFDMNYGYTF. The CDR3 coding sequence is TGCGCCAGCAGCTTTGACATGAACTATGGCTACACCTTC. The entire variable domain, with the rest obtained from reference TRBV5-1 and TRBJ1-2, is as follows: KAGVTQTPRYLIKTRGQQVTLSCSPISGHRSVSWYQQTPGQGLQFLFEYFSETQRNKGNFPGRFSGRQFSNSRSEMNVSTLELGDSALYLCASSFDMNYGYTFGSGTRLTVV.

The rearrangement joins TRBV7-3 to TRBJ2-5; no clear D gene. V shed 4 bases and J shed 5 bases, with 11 bases lying between them. The CDR3 length is 13 residues. Germline CDR1 reads SGHTA; CDR2 reads FQGTGA. The CDR3 sequence is CASSSHPGETQYF. DNA of the CDR3: TGTGCCAGCAGCTCTCATCCCGGGGAGACCCAGTACTTC.

The chain joins TRBV6-1 to TRBJ2-1; TRBD2 agrees at 14 bases. This CDR3 spans 17 amino acids. The germline V gene encodes CDR1 MNHNS and CDR2 SASEGT. Germline trimming cut 3 bases from V and 7 bases from J; bases unmatched to any gene: 8. CDR3 loop: CASSEVGLAGVKNEQFF. DNA for the CDR3: TGTGCCAGCAGTGAGGTGGGACTAGCGGGAGTCAAAAATGAGCAGTTCTTC.

This clone has only one observation. The rearrangement links TRBV28 to TRBJ2-7; D remains unclear. CDR1 and CDR2 from the germline V gene are MDHEN and SYDVKM. V was shortened by 3 bases and J by 5 bases, with 11 bases between the two germline ends. The CDR3 is 13 residues long. This CDR3 is CASSFRVNDEQYF. The CDR3 DNA is TGTGCCAGCAGTTTCCGGGTGAACGACGAGCAGTACTTC. The whole variable domain, remainder taken from reference TRBV28 and TRBJ2-7, is DVKVTQSSRYLVKRTGEKVFLECVQDMDHENMFWYRQDPGLGLRLIYFSYDVKMKEKGDIPEGYSVSREKKERFSLILESASTNQTSMYLCASSFRVNDEQYFGPGTRLTVT.

J is TRBJ1-1 and V is TRBV7-8; 9 bases are shared with TRBD1. The V gene end was trimmed by 4 bases and the J gene end by 4 bases; junction bases not matched to a gene: 7. Germline loops: CDR1 SGHVS, CDR2 FQNEAQ. The CDR3 is 15 amino acids. The CDR3 nucleotides read TGTGCCAGCAGCTCTAACAGGGGGCAAAGCACTGAAGCTTTCTTT. It is translated as CASSSNRGQSTEAFF. The full variable domain, with the rest looked up from reference TRBV7-8 and TRBJ1-1, is GAGVSQSPRYKVAKRGQDVALRCDPISGHVSLFWYQQALGQGPEFLTYFQNEAQLDKSGLPSDRFFAERPEGSVSTLKIQRTQQEDSAVYLCASSSNRGQSTEAFFGQGTRLTVV.

The V gene is TRBV6-2 or TRBV6-3, the J gene TRBJ1-6, with D possibly matching TRBD1 (6 bases). This CDR3 has 14 residues. V shed 6 bases and J shed 9 bases, with 15 bases lying between them. The germline gives CDR1 MNHEY, CDR2 SVGEGT. CDR3 sequence: CASRPRGAPSPLHF. CDR3 nucleotide sequence: TGTGCCAGCAGACCTCGGGGGGCGCCTTCACCCCTCCACTTT.

This clone was picked up a small number of times. J is TRBJ2-1 and V is TRBV19; 8 bases line up with TRBD2. The V and J ends lost 4 bases and 8 bases, in that order; junction bases with no gene match: 10. The CDR3 runs to 15 residues. Per the germline V gene, CDR1 is LNHDA and CDR2 is SQIVND (reference sequence). CDR3 in amino acids: CASSRGLGGLDEQFF. The CDR3 DNA reads TGTGCCAGTAGTAGGGGACTAGGTGGTTTGGATGAGCAGTTCTTC.

This rearrangement joins TRBV6-6 to TRBJ1-3; tentatively, D is TRBD1 (6 bases). CDR1 and CDR2 (germline): MNHNY, SVGAGI (reference sequence). The length of the CDR3 is 14 residues. V lost 2 bases to trimming and J lost 8 bases, with 13 bases between them. CDR3 DNA sequence: TGTGCCAGCAGTTACCTTGACAGGCGGGACACCATATATTTT. As protein: CASSYLDRRDTIYF.

This clone was detected a few times. This chain connects TRBV7-2 to TRBJ1-6, with TRBD1 identical over 10 bases. The CDR3 sequence is 14 residues long. Trimming at V came to 6 bases and at J to 8 bases, leaving 4 bases not matched to a gene. CDR1 is SGHTA, CDR2 FQGNSA, per germline. The CDR3 is CASRTGTGDSPLHF. The CDR3 DNA reads as TGTGCCAGCAGGACCGGGACAGGGGATTCACCCCTCCACTTT.

The chain employs TRBV2 and TRBJ1-2; TRBD1 matches 10 bases. Germline CDR1 and CDR2: SNHLY and FYNNEI. The CDR3 consists of 15 residues. V dropped 6 bases and J dropped 9; count of bases not matched to a gene: 13. This CDR3 reads CASRKEIGTGDSYTF. CDR3 sequence (DNA): TGTGCCAGCAGGAAAGAAATAGGGACAGGGGACAGCTACACCTTC.

This chain links TRBV6-6 with TRBJ1-1; 7 bases map to TRBD1. With 5 bases clipped from V and 5 bases from J, the junction kept 14 bases outside the gene matches. CDR3 size: 16 residues. Germline V gene sequence: CDR1 MNHNY, CDR2 SVGAGI (reference sequence). The CDR3 DNA is TGTGCCAGCAGTAACCGCAACAGGGGAGAGGGGACTGAAGCTTTCTTT. This gives the protein CASSNRNRGEGTEAFF.

This chain links TRBV2 with TRBJ2-2; D call uncertain. Germline lookup yields CDR1 SNHLY and CDR2 FYNNEI. The CDR3 spans 13 residues. The V gene lost 6 bases and the J gene lost 5 bases, with 10 bases spanning the gap. The CDR3 coding sequence is TGTGCCAGCAGAACTACACGGACCGGGGAGCTGTTTTTT. Its translation: CASRTTRTGELFF.

The chain links TRBV18 to TRBJ2-1, with D perhaps matching TRBD1 (5 bases). The CDR3 spans 16 residues. Germline V gene sequence: CDR1 KGHSH, CDR2 LQKENI. The V end was cut by 0 bases, the J end by 2 bases, with 11 bases between. The CDR3 DNA sequence: TGTGCCAGCTCACCACCTTCCCAGGGAACCTACAATGAGCAGTTCTTC. It translates to CASSPPSQGTYNEQFF.

This clone was counted a single time. The V gene is TRBV4-2, the J gene TRBJ1-1; D gene uncertain. The CDR3 consists of 14 residues. The V gene lost 2 bases and the J gene lost 4 bases, with 11 bases spanning the gap. From germline, CDR1 is LGHNA and CDR2 YNFKEQ. CDR3 coding DNA: TGTGCCAGCAGCCAATTCGACGGGGTCACTGAAGCTTTCTTT. It translates to CASSQFDGVTEAFF.